This is a list of T cell receptor beta chains from one sample in a study of blood T cell repertoires in COVID-19. Assay: immunoSEQ multiplex PCR; the TCRdb copy retains only in-frame clones and omits some. The sample records approximately 70,000 clones, approximately 90% being singletons. The sample consisted of peripheral blood. Receptors were obtained from a human donor in a cohort sampled during active COVID-19. Both conserved end residues are part of each CDR3. Fields, in order: V gene, J gene, clone size, D gene, CDR3 DNA, CDR3 protein. The D gene is left open where the match is weak. Some rows mark clone size as missing; the rest say once, few, many or name a class of expanded clone.

v_gene: TRBV9; j_gene: TRBJ2-1; abundance: .; d_gene: TRBD2; CDR3nt: TGTGCCAGCAGCGCCCGACTAGCCGGCAATGAGCAGTTCTTC; CDR3aa: CASSARLAGNEQFF
v_gene: TRBV24-1; j_gene: TRBJ1-4; abundance: .; d_gene: .; CDR3nt: TGTGCCACCAGTGACCCGACAAGAGACAATGAAAAACTGTTTTTT; CDR3aa: CATSDPTRDNEKLFF
v_gene: TRBV19; j_gene: TRBJ1-4; abundance: .; d_gene: .; CDR3nt: TGTGCCAGTAGTATGGGTTCAGGGATGGGTGAAAAACTGTTTTTT; CDR3aa: CASSMGSGMGEKLFF
v_gene: TRBV10-3; j_gene: TRBJ2-7; abundance: .; d_gene: .; CDR3nt: TGTGCCATCAGTAAAGAGTCCTACGAGCAGTACTTC; CDR3aa: CAISKESYEQYF
v_gene: TRBV27; j_gene: TRBJ2-7; abundance: once; d_gene: TRBD2; CDR3nt: TGTGCCAGCAGCCGAATAGCGGGGCACTACGAGCAGTACTTC; CDR3aa: CASSRIAGHYEQYF
v_gene: TRBV19; j_gene: TRBJ1-1; abundance: .; d_gene: TRBD1; CDR3nt: TGTGCCAGTAGTACCATCGGGTCACAGGGGGGGTCGAACACTGAAGCTTTCTTT; CDR3aa: CASSTIGSQGGSNTEAFF
v_gene: TRBV5-4; j_gene: TRBJ2-3; abundance: .; d_gene: .; CDR3nt: TGTGCCAGCAGCTTGATCGGGTACGGCACAGATACGCAGTATTTT; CDR3aa: CASSLIGYGTDTQYF
v_gene: TRBV7-3; j_gene: TRBJ2-2; abundance: once; d_gene: .; CDR3nt: TGTGCCAGCAGCTTAACACTCGGGCAGGGAGGCACCGGGGAGCTGTTTTTT; CDR3aa: CASSLTLGQGGTGELFF
v_gene: TRBV19; j_gene: TRBJ2-2; abundance: .; d_gene: TRBD1; CDR3nt: TGTGCCAGTAGTATGGCGGGACAGGGCCACACCGGGGAGCTGTTTTTT; CDR3aa: CASSMAGQGHTGELFF
v_gene: TRBV9; j_gene: TRBJ2-1; abundance: .; d_gene: TRBD2; CDR3nt: TGTGCCAGCAGCGAACTAGCGGCGACCTACAATGAGCAGTTCTTC; CDR3aa: CASSELAATYNEQFF
v_gene: TRBV19; j_gene: TRBJ2-1; abundance: .; d_gene: .; CDR3nt: TGTGCCAGTAGTAAGGGGGTCCGATCCTACAATGAGCAGTTCTTC; CDR3aa: CASSKGVRSYNEQFF
v_gene: TRBV2; j_gene: TRBJ1-4; abundance: .; d_gene: TRBD1; CDR3nt: TGTGCCAGCAGTTTTGGACAGGGGGCTGAAAAACTGTTTTTT; CDR3aa: CASSFGQGAEKLFF
v_gene: TRBV21-1; j_gene: TRBJ2-2; abundance: .; d_gene: .; CDR3nt: TGTGCCAGCAGCGAAACAGAGAACACCGGGGAGCTGTTTTTT; CDR3aa: CASSETENTGELFF
v_gene: TRBV7-9; j_gene: TRBJ2-2; abundance: .; d_gene: TRBD2; CDR3nt: TGTGCCAGCAGCCCGAGAAGCGGGAGCGGGTCCGGGGAGCTGTTTTTT; CDR3aa: CASSPRSGSGSGELFF
v_gene: TRBV10-2; j_gene: TRBJ2-7; abundance: .; d_gene: TRBD2; CDR3nt: TGCGCCAGCAGTATATCCAGCGGGAGGGCCGAGCAGTACTTC; CDR3aa: CASSISSGRAEQYF
v_gene: TRBV19; j_gene: TRBJ2-4; abundance: .; d_gene: .; CDR3nt: TGTGCCAGTAGTATAGATTCCGGAGGACTAGCCAAAAACATTCAGTACTTC; CDR3aa: CASSIDSGGLAKNIQYF
v_gene: TRBV7-2; j_gene: TRBJ2-5; abundance: .; d_gene: .; CDR3nt: TGTGCCAGCAGCTTAGGGACTACGGGGTGGGAGACCCAGTACTTC; CDR3aa: CASSLGTTGWETQYF
v_gene: TRBV25-1; j_gene: TRBJ2-1; abundance: .; d_gene: .; CDR3nt: TGTGCCAGCAGTGAAGGACTAACCAATGAGCAGTTCTTC; CDR3aa: CASSEGLTNEQFF
v_gene: TRBV3-1/TRBV3-2; j_gene: TRBJ1-2; abundance: .; d_gene: .; CDR3nt: TGTGCCAGCAGCCGCCGGGGGACGGGTGGCTACACCTTC; CDR3aa: CASSRRGTGGYTF
v_gene: TRBV6-1; j_gene: TRBJ1-5; abundance: .; d_gene: TRBD1; CDR3nt: TGTGCCAGCAGTGATCCTGGCAGGGGGAATAGCAATCAGCCCCAGCATTTT; CDR3aa: CASSDPGRGNSNQPQHF
v_gene: TRBV19; j_gene: TRBJ1-2; abundance: .; d_gene: .; CDR3nt: TGTGCCAGTACCCGGGACTCTTTTAACTATGGCTACACCTTC; CDR3aa: CASTRDSFNYGYTF
v_gene: TRBV3-1/TRBV3-2; j_gene: TRBJ2-1; abundance: .; d_gene: .; CDR3nt: TGTGCCAGCAGCCAAGAATCGGACTCCAAATTTCTTAATGAGCAGTTCTTC; CDR3aa: CASSQESDSKFLNEQFF
v_gene: TRBV9; j_gene: TRBJ2-1; abundance: .; d_gene: TRBD2; CDR3nt: TGTGCCAGCAGCCGTAGCGGGAGTCAGTTTGAGCAGTTCTTC; CDR3aa: CASSRSGSQFEQFF
v_gene: TRBV19; j_gene: TRBJ1-1; abundance: once; d_gene: TRBD1; CDR3nt: TGTGCCAGTAGTGTCGACAGGGGGCGCGCCACTGAAGCTTTCTTT; CDR3aa: CASSVDRGRATEAFF
v_gene: TRBV15; j_gene: TRBJ2-5; abundance: .; d_gene: TRBD2; CDR3nt: TGTGCCACCAGCAGAGATGTTATTCTAGCGGGATCCACCCAGTACTTC; CDR3aa: CATSRDVILAGSTQYF
v_gene: TRBV3-1/TRBV3-2; j_gene: TRBJ2-5; abundance: .; d_gene: .; CDR3nt: TGTGCCAGCAGCCAAGGGACAACAGGGGAGACCCAGTACTTC; CDR3aa: CASSQGTTGETQYF
v_gene: TRBV7-9; j_gene: TRBJ2-2; abundance: .; d_gene: .; CDR3nt: TGTGCCAGCAGCTTCTTAACAGGCCTAGCGCTAGGGACCGGGGAGCTGTTTTTT; CDR3aa: CASSFLTGLALGTGELFF
v_gene: TRBV6-1; j_gene: TRBJ2-3; abundance: .; d_gene: TRBD2; CDR3nt: TGTGCCAGCAGTGAAGCGTTTCTGGAGGAGTCTAGCGGGAGCACAGATACGCAGTATTTT; CDR3aa: CASSEAFLEESSGSTDTQYF
v_gene: TRBV5-5; j_gene: TRBJ1-1; abundance: once; d_gene: .; CDR3nt: TGTGCCAGCAGCAGGGGACATCCGAACACTGAAGCTTTCTTT; CDR3aa: CASSRGHPNTEAFF
v_gene: TRBV20-1; j_gene: TRBJ2-1; abundance: once; d_gene: .; CDR3nt: TGCAGTGCTAGCGCACTCAATGAGCAGTTCTTC; CDR3aa: CSASALNEQFF
v_gene: TRBV6-6; j_gene: TRBJ2-2; abundance: .; d_gene: .; CDR3nt: TGTGCCAGCAGACCCCGGAGGGGGAACACCGGGGAGCTGTTTTTT; CDR3aa: CASRPRRGNTGELFF
v_gene: TRBV9; j_gene: TRBJ2-1; abundance: .; d_gene: .; CDR3nt: TGTGCCAGCAGCGTAGGAGGTCTCAATGAGCAGTTCTTC; CDR3aa: CASSVGGLNEQFF
v_gene: TRBV10-1; j_gene: TRBJ2-7; abundance: .; d_gene: .; CDR3nt: TGCGCCAGCAGCCGCGGGACGGACTACGAGCAGTACTTC; CDR3aa: CASSRGTDYEQYF
v_gene: TRBV5-4; j_gene: TRBJ2-5; abundance: .; d_gene: TRBD2; CDR3nt: TGTGCCAGCAGCTTGGGAAGCGGGAGGTCGGGGGAGACCCAGTACTTC; CDR3aa: CASSLGSGRSGETQYF
v_gene: TRBV29-1; j_gene: TRBJ1-1; abundance: .; d_gene: .; CDR3nt: TGCAGCGTTGAAGATGATCGGAGGACTGAAGCTTTCTTT; CDR3aa: CSVEDDRRTEAFF